The 20 T cell receptor beta chains reported below all come from one sample, sequenced in a study of regulatory T cells in long-lasting Graves disease. To make TCR beta libraries, researchers used iRepertoire HTBI primers and Arm-PCR of CDR3 regions. TCRdb ran MiXCR on the multiplex PCR reads and lists one entry per CDR3 protein. In the table there are hundreds of thousands of distinct CDR3 sequences, 15% to 20% of which are singletons. This sample's time point: newly diagnosed GD, antithyroid drugs for less than 3 months. Making the TCR library involved RNA that had been extracted from PBMCs. The same specimen was also included in a second study, on T cells in Graves' hyperthyroidism and ophthalmopathy.

Specimen: peripheral blood mononuclear cells (PBMCs), collected at new diagnosis, from a patient treated with antithyroid drugs. These receptors all stem from a young woman with Graves disease.

This clonotype was found many times. J is TRBJ2-2 and V is TRBV28; D call uncertain. In germline, CDR1 is MDHEN, CDR2 SYDVKM. Trimming took 3 bases from V and 6 from J, leaving 11 bases between them. The CDR3 is made up of 14 amino acids. The CDR3, as DNA: TGTGCCAGCAGTTTTAGGCTAGTGGCCGGGGAGCTGTTTTTT. Its protein product is CASSFRLVAGELFF.

This clonotype turned up a few times. V usage is TRBV18 and J usage is TRBJ2-3; 10 nucleotides match TRBD1. The CDR3 extends over 15 amino acids. The V gene's germline CDR1 is KGHSH and CDR2 LQKENI. Trimming took 4 bases from V and 10 from J; bases not matched to a gene: 11. The DNA of the CDR3 is TGTGCCAGCTCACTCCGGGACAGGGGCCTAGGGGCGCAGTATTTT. It is translated as CASSLRDRGLGAQYF.

This clonotype came up a few times. The chain couples TRBV10-1 to TRBJ2-1; D gene unclear. Germline CDR1 WNHNN, CDR2 SYGVQD (reference sequence). The CDR3 loop spans 13 amino acids. V was cut by 0 bases and J by 9 bases, with 9 bases left in between. The CDR3, as DNA: TGCGCCAGCAGTGAGTCGGTATTGGGTGAGCAGTTCTTC. Translated: CASSESVLGEQFF.

This clonotype occurred many times. This chain joins TRBV27 and TRBJ1-1; the D gene is possibly TRBD1 (6 bases). The CDR3 runs to 14 residues. Looked up from germline, CDR1 is MNHEY and CDR2 is SMNVEV (reference sequence). V lost 3 bases, J lost 1 base, and 9 bases lay in between. DNA of the CDR3: TGTGCCAGCAGTTTCGGGACACCGAACACTGAAGCTTTCTTT. It is translated as CASSFGTPNTEAFF.

To note about this clonotype: This may be a read error: a much more frequent sequence differs by one nucleotide. The chain joins TRBV28 to TRBJ1-4, with D tentatively TRBD1 (6 bases). The germline gives CDR1 MDHEN, CDR2 SYDVKM. Trimming took off 8 bases at V and 7 bases at J, with 17 bases between the two ends. This CDR3 spans 14 amino acids. DNA of the CDR3: TGTGCCAGCGGTGTAGGGGGTGATCGTGAAAAACTGTTTTTT. It yields the protein CASGVGGDREKLFF.

CDR3 nucleotides: TGTGCCAGCAGTCCGCGGTCAGTTGAAGCTTTCTTT. It yields the protein CASSPRSVEAFF. The rearrangement links TRBV7-9 to TRBJ1-1; unclear D gene. Trimming pared 6 bases from V and 7 bases from J, leaving 12 bases between. Germline values: CDR1 SEHNR, CDR2 FQNEAQ (reference sequence). The CDR3 consists of 12 residues.

This clonotype was seen a few times. Germline and junction disagree at one end, which may indicate a read error. J is TRBJ2-7 and V is TRBV7-7; TRBD2 matches at 7 bases. The CDR3 runs 13 residues. Germline V gene data show CDR1 as SSHAT and CDR2 as FNYEAQ (reference sequence). CDR3 in DNA: TGTGCTAGCAGCTTTCAGCGGGGTTACGAGCAGTACTTC. This encodes CASSFQRGYEQYF.

CDR3 amino acids: CASSYTSVVGNTIYF. The DNA for the CDR3 is TGTGCCAGCAGCTACACCAGCGTTGTCGGAAACACCATATATTTT. The J gene is TRBJ1-3, the V gene TRBV5-6, with D unclear. From germline, CDR1 is SGHDT and CDR2 YYEEEE. The CDR3 runs 15 residues. The V end was cut by 3 bases, the J end by 4 bases, with 14 bases between.

The chain combines TRBV5-1 with TRBJ1-1, with 7 bases lining up with TRBD1. The CDR3 loop spans 15 amino acids. With V trimmed by 2 bases and J by 3 bases, 7 bases remained unmatched. CDR1 SGHRS and CDR2 YFSETQ come from the germline V gene. The CDR3 is CASSFQTGQHTEAFF. The CDR3, as DNA: TGCGCCAGCAGCTTCCAAACGGGACAGCACACTGAAGCTTTCTTT.

This clonotype was seen many times. V usage is TRBV6-1 and J usage is TRBJ1-2; D unresolved. The V end was cut by 7 bases, the J end by 8 bases, with 17 bases between. The CDR3 has 13 amino acids. Germline V gene sequence: CDR1 MNHNS, CDR2 SASEGT. In nucleotides, the CDR3 is TGTGCCAGCAACTATATGGACGGAGGAGGCTACACCTTC. Amino acid sequence: CASNYMDGGGYTF.

This clonotype has a handful of counts. The chain recombines TRBV19 with TRBJ1-1; TRBD1 is a possible D gene (5 bases). Trimming removed 5 bases at V and 3 bases at J, with 19 bases between. CDR3 length: 16 amino acids. The germline V gene encodes CDR1 LNHDA and CDR2 SQIVND (reference sequence). The CDR3, as DNA: TGTGCCAGTAGTTTTACCTTGGGGCGTTGGGACACTGAAGCTTTCTTT. Translating it yields CASSFTLGRWDTEAFF.

Points on this clonotype: One junction end disagrees with the germline gene, perhaps due to a read error. The chain couples TRBV5-1 to TRBJ2-1; perhaps TRBD2 as D (5 bases). Per the germline V gene, CDR1 is SGHRS and CDR2 is YFSETQ. The CDR3 is made up of 15 amino acids. This chain's CDR3 is CASSLAEPVYSEQFF. CDR3 coding DNA: TGCGCCAGCAGCTTAGCGGAGCCCGTCTACAGTGAGCAGTTCTTC.

With regard to this clonotype: A far larger clone lies a single base away; this is likely a read error. The V and J genes are TRBV2 and TRBJ1-1; no clear D gene. V gave up 4 bases and J gave up 3 bases, with 6 bases separating them. This CDR3 is 12 amino acids long. Germline CDR1 is SNHLY and CDR2 is FYNNEI. Here the CDR3 reads CASSAPDTEAFF. The CDR3 DNA is TGTGCCAGCAGTGCCCCCGACACTGAAGCTTTCTTT.

This clonotype has a count of ten or more. The V gene is TRBV6-1, the J gene TRBJ2-3; 7 bases agree with TRBD2. CDR1 is MNHNS, CDR2 SASEGT, per germline. The V segment lost 4 bases and the J segment 0 bases; nucleotides outside the gene matches: 7. The CDR3 has 16 amino acids. The chain's CDR3 is CASSGRAGTSTDTQYF. CDR3 DNA: TGTGCCAGCAGTGGACGAGCGGGAACTAGCACAGATACGCAGTATTTT.

This clonotype has ten or more counts. This sequence joins TRBV12-3 or TRBV12-4 and TRBJ1-5; a possible D gene is TRBD1 (5 bases). The CDR3 covers 12 residues. V shed 5 bases and J shed 7 bases, with 9 bases lying between them. Here the CDR3 reads CASSIGAQPQHF. CDR3 DNA: TGTGCCAGCAGTATTGGGGCCCAGCCCCAGCATTTT.

This clonotype was seen a few times. The V gene is TRBV25-1, the J gene TRBJ1-4; 7 nucleotides match TRBD1. The CDR3 is made up of 14 amino acids. V trimming: 7 bases; J trimming: 7 bases; junction bases outside the gene matches: 9. Germline loops: CDR1 MGHDK, CDR2 SYGVNS. This CDR3 is CASTYSGQVEKLFF. The DNA for the CDR3 is TGTGCCAGCACGTACAGCGGACAGGTTGAAAAACTGTTTTTT.

This clonotype has ten or more counts. J is TRBJ2-1 and V is TRBV5-1, with 8 nucleotides matching TRBD1. Germline V lookup: CDR1 SGHRS, CDR2 YFSETQ. J gave up 1 base and V 4 bases, and 4 bases lay outside the gene matches. This CDR3 is built from 15 residues. The CDR3 here is CASSMTGASYNEQFF. Written as DNA, the CDR3 is TGCGCCAGCAGCATGACAGGGGCGTCCTACAATGAGCAGTTCTTC.

This clonotype was found many times. This chain joins TRBV28 and TRBJ2-7; TRBD2 aligns across 9 bases. This CDR3 region has 14 residues. After removal of 7 bases from V and 4 bases from J, the junction contained 8 bases not matched to a gene. Germline V gene sequence: CDR1 MDHEN, CDR2 SYDVKM. The CDR3 sequence: CASTNSGRVYEQYF. The CDR3 nucleotides read TGTGCCAGCACTAATAGCGGGAGAGTGTACGAGCAGTACTTC.

The rearrangement uses TRBV6-1 and TRBJ1-4; 8 positions agree with TRBD1. CDR1 is MNHNS, CDR2 SASEGT, per germline. The CDR3 consists of 14 residues. The V and J ends lost 6 bases and 10 bases, in that order; junction bases with no gene match: 10. The CDR3 DNA reads as TGTGCCAGCAGCGCCGGGACAGGCCCAGGAAAACTGTTTTTT. This encodes CASSAGTGPGKLFF.

A few counts support this clonotype. The V and J genes are TRBV10-3 and TRBJ1-1; 9 bases are shared with TRBD1. The germline V gene encodes CDR1 ENHRY and CDR2 SYGVKD. Losses at the gene ends were 3 bases for V and 4 bases for J; bases not matched to a gene: 6. There are 15 residues in the CDR3. The CDR3 spells CAISESWDRATEAFF. The DNA of the CDR3 is TGTGCCATCAGTGAATCGTGGGACAGGGCCACTGAAGCTTTCTTT.